The 25 T cell receptor beta chains below come from one sample, sequenced in a study of T-cell reconstitution after alpha-beta-depleted transplantation in children. Unique molecular identifiers were incorporated into the prepared TCRbeta library. Each CDR3 protein is one row after TCRdb ran MiXCR on the PCR reads. The repertoire consists of roughly 350,000 distinct CDR3 sequences, with 16% occurring once and the leading ten covering about 41%. Sequences were derived from PBMCs, mostly from graft donor cells, sampled 360 days after TCRalphabeta/CD19-depleted stem cell transplant. The receptor source for this set is a male patient under 10 years old who had a stem cell transplant for acute lymphoblastic leukemia, so the T cells may come from the graft donor.

This clonotype has more than one count but fewer than ten. This chain joins TRBV30 and TRBJ2-4; D remains unclear. Germline assignment: CDR1 GTSNPN and CDR2 SVGIG (reference sequence). The CDR3 sequence is 14 residues long. Trimming took off 5 bases at V and 3 bases at J, with 14 bases between the two ends. The chain's CDR3 is CAWGRDGGKNIQYF. The CDR3 bases are TGTGCCTGGGGACGAGATGGTGGCAAAAACATTCAGTACTTC. The complete variable domain, with remaining parts taken from reference TRBV30 and TRBJ2-4, reads SQTIHQWPATLVQPVGSPLSLECTVEGTSNPNLYWYRQAAGRGLQLLFYSVGIGQISSEVPQNLSASRPQDRQFILSSKKLLLSDSGFYLCAWGRDGGKNIQYFGAGTRLSVL.

V usage is TRBV5-1 and J usage is TRBJ2-7; 9 bases agree with TRBD1. V lost 4 bases to trimming and J lost 5 bases; unmatched junction nucleotides: 4. Germline V lookup: CDR1 SGHRS, CDR2 YFSETQ. The CDR3 covers 13 residues. CDR3 nucleotides: TGCGCCAGCAGCGTACAGGGGGCCCACGAGCAGTACTTC. It yields the protein CASSVQGAHEQYF.

The chain is built from TRBV20-1 and TRBJ2-7; 7 positions agree with TRBD1. The V and J ends lost 4 bases and 5 bases, in that order; junction bases with no gene match: 11. The CDR3 loop spans 14 amino acids. In germline, CDR1 is DFQATT, CDR2 SNEGSKA (reference sequence). CDR3 DNA sequence: TGCAGTGCTAACCCTACCGACAGGGACGACGAGCAGTACTTC. This codes for CSANPTDRDDEQYF.

The chain links TRBV28 to TRBJ2-1, with no clear D. The CDR3 runs to 15 residues. Trimming removed 7 bases at V and 1 base at J, with 14 bases between. Germline values: CDR1 MDHEN, CDR2 SYDVKM. The chain's CDR3 is CASTSSRGSYNEQFF. The CDR3 DNA reads as TGTGCCAGCACATCTTCTCGAGGTTCCTACAATGAGCAGTTCTTC.

This clonotype was seen more than once but under ten times. The chain has TRBV5-1 and TRBJ2-7; D unresolved. Trimming took 0 bases from V and 4 from J, leaving 11 bases between them. CDR3 length: 14 amino acids. CDR1 is SGHRS, CDR2 YFSETQ, per germline. The CDR3 sequence is CASSLAVPTYEQYF. CDR3 coding DNA: TGCGCCAGCAGCTTGGCGGTACCGACTTACGAGCAGTACTTC. Using reference TRBV5-1 and TRBJ2-7 for the parts outside the CDR3, the full variable domain is KAGVTQTPRYLIKTRGQQVTLSCSPISGHRSVSWYQQTPGQGLQFLFEYFSETQRNKGNFPGRFSGRQFSNSRSEMNVSTLELGDSALYLCASSLAVPTYEQYFGPGTRLTVT.

The CDR3 spells CASSQEGAEGRNEQYF. For the CDR3, the DNA is TGCGCCAGCAGCCAAGAGGGAGCGGAGGGTAGGAACGAGCAGTACTTC. The V gene is TRBV4-3, the J gene TRBJ2-7; D is perhaps TRBD2 (6 bases). Germline V gene sequence: CDR1 LGHNA, CDR2 YSLEER. V lost 0 bases, J lost 5 bases, and 17 bases lay in between. The CDR3 has 16 amino acids.

This chain joins TRBV5-6 and TRBJ2-3; the match to TRBD1 covers 7 bases. CDR1 is SGHDT and CDR2 is YYEEEE in the germline V gene. The junction had 5 bases not matched to a gene; V was cut back by 0 bases and J by 7 bases. This CDR3 region has 14 residues. The CDR3 loop is CASSLGQGWHTQYF. Here the CDR3 DNA reads TGTGCCAGCAGCTTGGGACAGGGATGGCATACGCAGTATTTT.

J is TRBJ2-5 and V is TRBV4-3; D call uncertain. Germline-derived CDR1 and CDR2 are LGHNA and YSLEER. V was clipped by 0 bases and J by 7 bases, with 9 bases between them. The CDR3 loop spans 13 amino acids. The CDR3 region is CASSQEGVGTQYF. The CDR3 nucleotides are TGCGCCAGCAGCCAAGAGGGTGTTGGGACCCAGTACTTC.

The chain couples TRBV4-2 to TRBJ2-7; a possible D gene is TRBD2 (6 bases). Germline loops: CDR1 LGHNA, CDR2 YNFKEQ. Trimming left V 4 bases short and J 6 bases short, with 19 bases between. There are 15 residues in the CDR3. The CDR3 DNA reads TGTGCCAGCAGCCCTGGGGGGACTCCGGGCCCCGAGCAGTACTTC. Translation gives CASSPGGTPGPEQYF.

The V call is TRBV10-3, the J call TRBJ2-5; D is undetermined. With 7 bases removed from V and 0 bases from J, the gap between germline ends came to 6 bases. CDR1 is ENHRY, CDR2 SYGVKD, per germline. CDR3 length equals 12 residues. The CDR3 is CAIKADQETQYF. As DNA, the CDR3 is TGTGCCATCAAGGCGGACCAAGAGACCCAGTACTTC.

This clonotype came up many times. The J gene is TRBJ1-4, the V gene TRBV28; D perhaps matches TRBD1 (6 bases). Looked up from germline, CDR1 is MDHEN and CDR2 is SYDVKM. V lost 5 bases and J 6 bases, leaving 16 bases between the germline ends. The CDR3 totals 15 residues. The CDR3 sequence is CASSEWTASDEKLFF. Written as DNA, the CDR3 is TGTGCCAGCAGTGAATGGACAGCCTCGGATGAAAAACTGTTTTTT.

This clonotype was detected a few times. V usage is TRBV6-1 and J usage is TRBJ2-1; D is perhaps TRBD1 (5 bases). The CDR3 is 16 amino acids. V was shortened by 6 bases and J by 2 bases, with 17 bases between the two germline ends. CDR1 is MNHNS, CDR2 SASEGT, per germline. The CDR3 nucleotides read TGTGCCAGCAGAAGACAGCTTTCCTCCCCCTACAATGAGCAGTTCTTC. Residues: CASRRQLSSPYNEQFF.

The chain recombines TRBV2 with TRBJ2-5; 7 bases map to TRBD1. The V and J ends lost 7 bases and 0 bases, in that order; junction bases with no gene match: 5. Germline V CDR1 and CDR2: SNHLY, FYNNEI. The CDR3 sequence is 14 residues long. The CDR3 DNA reads as TGTGCCAGCAAGGACCAGGGGGACCAAGAGACCCAGTACTTC. Its protein is CASKDQGDQETQYF.

Here the CDR3 DNA reads TGTGCCACCAGTGATCCGGGACACGCGTCCACCCCGATATCTCCGAACACCGGGGAGCTGTTTTTT. It yields the protein CATSDPGHASTPISPNTGELFF. The chain is built from TRBV24-1 and TRBJ2-2, with D possibly matching TRBD1 (6 bases). The V gene's germline CDR1 is KGHDR and CDR2 SFDVKD. Deletions cut 3 bases from V and 0 bases from J, with 28 bases between. The CDR3 runs to 22 residues.

This clonotype was seen a single time. The chain uses TRBV20-1 and TRBJ1-2, with D unclear. The germline V and J ends were trimmed by 3 bases and 7 bases, with 9 bases remaining between them. Germline CDR1 and CDR2: DFQATT and SNEGSKA (reference sequence). The CDR3 sequence is 11 residues long. The CDR3 protein is CSASAVGGYTF. CDR3 coding DNA: TGCAGTGCTAGCGCAGTTGGTGGCTACACCTTC.

V usage is TRBV12-3 or TRBV12-4 and J usage is TRBJ2-7, with D perhaps given as TRBD1 or TRBD2 (5 bases each). The CDR3 length is 13 residues. V was shortened by 1 base and J by 7 bases, with 11 bases between the two germline ends. CDR3 nucleotides: TGTGCCAGCAGTTTAGAGGGGACGGCAGAGCAGTACTTC. This translates into CASSLEGTAEQYF.

This clonotype was picked up many times. The chain combines TRBV12-3 or TRBV12-4 with TRBJ2-1; D might be TRBD1 (5 bases). Trimming removed 4 bases at V and 5 bases at J, with 15 bases between. The CDR3 spans 15 residues. The CDR3 nucleotides are TGTGCCAGCAGTTCCCCCCTACCGACAGACAATGAGCAGTTCTTC. Its translation: CASSSPLPTDNEQFF.

This clonotype showed up just once. The J gene is TRBJ2-7, the V gene TRBV5-4; 13 bases line up with TRBD2. The germline V gene encodes CDR1 SGHNT and CDR2 YYREEE (reference sequence). There are 15 residues in the CDR3. V lost 3 bases, J lost 0 bases, and 0 bases stayed unmatched. The chain's CDR3 is CASSWTSGSSYEQYF. As DNA, the CDR3 is TGTGCCAGCAGCTGGACTAGCGGGAGCTCCTACGAGCAGTACTTC.

This clonotype was seen only a few times. The chain joins TRBV6-1 to TRBJ2-3, with D perhaps TRBD1 (5 bases). Germline CDR1 reads MNHNS; CDR2 reads SASEGT. V lost 1 base and J 3 bases, leaving 8 bases between the germline ends. This CDR3 spans 14 amino acids. The DNA of the CDR3 is TGTGCCAGCAGTGAAGTACACAGGACAGATACGCAGTATTTT. Translated: CASSEVHRTDTQYF.

This clonotype was found a few times. V is TRBV18 and J is TRBJ2-1; TRBD1 or TRBD2 may be the D gene (5 bases each). Germline V lookup: CDR1 KGHSH, CDR2 LQKENI. This CDR3 has 14 residues. The ends were cut back, 1 base at V and 8 bases at J, with 12 bases in the middle. The CDR3 reads CASSPRVRGDEQFF. The CDR3, as DNA: TGTGCCAGCTCACCACGGGTGAGGGGCGATGAGCAGTTCTTC.

The gene calls are TRBV7-2 and TRBJ2-3, with D perhaps TRBD2 (6 bases). CDR1 and CDR2 (germline): SGHTA, FQGNSA. Trimming stripped 6 bases from V and 4 bases from J, with 14 bases between. This CDR3 contains 14 residues. CDR3 nucleotide sequence: TGTGCCAGCAGTTCCTTCGGGGGAGCAGATACGCAGTATTTT. Translation: CASSSFGGADTQYF.

A few counts support this clonotype. The chain employs TRBV12-3 or TRBV12-4 and TRBJ1-2, with D perhaps TRBD1 (6 bases). The ends were cut back, 6 bases at V and 8 bases at J, with 16 bases in the middle. The CDR3 spans 13 residues. CDR3 DNA sequence: TGTGCCAGCAGCCTGGGACAAGCGGGAGGCTACACCTTC. Translated, it gives CASSLGQAGGYTF.

There are a few counts of this clonotype. The V gene is TRBV20-1, the J gene TRBJ2-1; 9 bases map to TRBD2. This CDR3 is 16 amino acids long. CDR1 DFQATT and CDR2 SNEGSKA come from the germline V gene (reference sequence). Losses at the gene ends were 0 bases for V and 2 bases for J; bases not matched to a gene: 5. The CDR3 nucleotides are TGCAGTGCTAGAGATAATAGCGGGAGCCCCTACAATGAGCAGTTCTTC. This encodes CSARDNSGSPYNEQFF.

The gene calls are TRBV19 and TRBJ1-5; D possibly corresponds to TRBD1 (6 bases). Germline V gene sequence: CDR1 LNHDA, CDR2 SQIVND (reference sequence). The CDR3 contains 15 residues. Deletions cut 2 bases from V and 0 bases from J, with 8 bases between. This CDR3 is CASSIPQGSNQPQHF. Written as DNA, the CDR3 is TGTGCCAGTAGTATACCACAGGGTAGCAATCAGCCCCAGCATTTT.

A few counts support this clonotype. V gene TRBV6-2 or TRBV6-3 combines with J gene TRBJ2-3; 9 nucleotides align to TRBD2. V dropped 2 bases and J dropped 2; count of bases not matched to a gene: 5. This CDR3 has 16 residues. The V gene's germline CDR1 is MNHEY and CDR2 SVGEGT. CDR3 nucleotides: TGTGCCAGCAGTTACCGCGGCGGGAGGGCCACAGATACGCAGTATTTT. It specifies CASSYRGGRATDTQYF.